Listed here are 15 T cell receptor beta chains from one sample, sequenced in a study of identical twins. Each CDR3 protein is one row after TCRdb ran MiXCR on the 5' RACE reads. The data contain a few hundred thousand distinct CDR3 sequences, about 9% of them seen just once; the ten biggest clones take up roughly 8.7%. What was sequenced was naive T cells sorted from blood. The receptors here all came from a woman between 50 and 59 years old in good health.

This clonotype has at least ten counts. The CDR3 region is CASSQYLSGSGNEQFF. CDR3 DNA: TGTGCCAGCAGTCAATACCTCAGCGGGAGTGGTAATGAGCAGTTCTTC. The rearrangement joins TRBV4-2 to TRBJ2-1, with 8 bases aligning to TRBD2. V lost 6 bases to trimming and J lost 7 bases; unmatched junction nucleotides: 14. Germline CDR1 reads LGHNA; CDR2 reads YNFKEQ. The CDR3 totals 16 residues.

This CDR3 reads CSVGTSGRGEQFF. Here the CDR3 DNA reads TGCAGCGTTGGTACTAGCGGGAGGGGGGAGCAGTTCTTC. The chain joins TRBV29-1 to TRBJ2-1; 13 bases line up with TRBD2. Germline V gene lookup returns CDR1 SQVTM and CDR2 ANQGSEA. V shed 4 bases and J 10 bases; nucleotides not matched to a gene: 4. This CDR3 comprises 13 residues.

This chain links TRBV20-1 with TRBJ2-1; D might be TRBD2 (5 bases). V was pared by 3 bases and J by 4 bases, with 10 bases between. This CDR3 is 13 amino acids long. Germline V CDR1 and CDR2: DFQATT, SNEGSKA (reference sequence). This CDR3 reads CSASGMRYNEQFF. DNA for the CDR3: TGCAGTGCTAGCGGGATGAGGTACAATGAGCAGTTCTTC.

This clonotype has a count of ten or more. The rearrangement uses TRBV6-1 and TRBJ2-7, with D tentatively TRBD2 (6 bases). Per germline, CDR1 MNHNS and CDR2 SASEGT. V was trimmed by 5 bases and J by 3 bases, leaving 8 bases between them. The CDR3 consists of 12 residues. This CDR3 is CASSFSGYEQYV. CDR3 in DNA: TGTGCCAGCAGTTTTAGCGGCTACGAGCAGTACGTC.

The chain joins TRBV12-3 or TRBV12-4 to TRBJ2-2, with TRBD2 matching 9 bases. V was pared by 6 bases and J by 1 base, with 3 bases of the junction left unmatched. The CDR3 spans 15 residues. CDR3 sequence reads: CASRGSGGNTGELFF. The CDR3 nucleotides read TGTGCCAGCAGGGGTAGCGGGGGGAACACCGGGGAGCTGTTTTTT.

This clonotype was observed many times. J is TRBJ2-1 and V is TRBV5-1; maybe TRBD2 (5 bases). V was shortened by 0 bases and J by 5 bases, with 6 bases between the two germline ends. Per germline, CDR1 SGHRS and CDR2 YFSETQ. The length of the CDR3 is 13 residues. CDR3: CASSLGGDNEQFF. CDR3 nucleotides: TGCGCCAGCAGCTTGGGGGGAGACAATGAGCAGTTCTTC. The variable domain in full, completed from reference TRBV5-1 and TRBJ2-1, reads KAGVTQTPRYLIKTRGQQVTLSCSPISGHRSVSWYQQTPGQGLQFLFEYFSETQRNKGNFPGRFSGRQFSNSRSEMNVSTLELGDSALYLCASSLGGDNEQFFGPGTRLTVL.

Remarks on this clonotype: Germline is not matched at one junction end, which may reflect a read error. The chain has TRBV12-3 or TRBV12-4 and TRBJ2-2; TRBD2 might be the D (6 bases). The CDR3 consists of 12 residues. In DNA form, the CDR3 reads TGTGCCAGCAGTTTGGAGGGCGGGGATCTGTTTTTT. Amino acids: CASSLEGGDLFF.

The rearrangement links TRBV7-2 to TRBJ2-1; D is unresolved. CDR1 SGHTA and CDR2 FQGNSA come from the germline V gene. This CDR3 region has 13 residues. The V gene lost 5 bases and the J gene lost 6 bases, with 11 bases spanning the gap. In DNA form, the CDR3 reads TGTGCCAGCAGCCCCCGGGTCACCAATGAGCAGTTCTTC. Protein: CASSPRVTNEQFF.

This clonotype turned up a few times. This sequence joins TRBV7-9 and TRBJ2-4, with D possibly called TRBD1 or TRBD2 (5 bases each). The CDR3 consists of 15 residues. Trimming stripped 3 bases from V and 1 base from J, with 10 bases between. Germline-derived CDR1 and CDR2 are SEHNR and FQNEAQ (reference sequence). DNA for the CDR3: TGTGCCAGCAGCTTTGGGGGTTCGGCCAAAAACATTCAGTACTTC. It codes for CASSFGGSAKNIQYF. Filled out from reference TRBV7-9 and TRBJ2-4, the complete variable domain reads DTGVSQNPRHKITKRGQNVTFRCDPISEHNRLYWYRQTLGQGPEFLTYFQNEAQLEKSRLLSDRFSAERPKGSFSTLEIQRTEQGDSAMYLCASSFGGSAKNIQYFGAGTRLSVL.

The chain links TRBV19 to TRBJ2-1; 12 bases map to TRBD2. Germline trimming cut 3 bases from V and 9 bases from J; bases unmatched to any gene: 9. Germline lookup yields CDR1 LNHDA and CDR2 SQIVND (reference sequence). The CDR3 contains 16 residues. Here the CDR3 DNA reads TGTGCCAGTAGTATCGTACTAGCGGGAGGCTCGGGTGAGCAGTTCTTC. It translates to CASSIVLAGGSGEQFF.

The rearrangement joins TRBV10-3 to TRBJ1-1; D uncertain. The V gene lost 4 bases and the J gene lost 2 bases, with 11 bases spanning the gap. The germline V gene encodes CDR1 ENHRY and CDR2 SYGVKD. The CDR3 covers 14 residues. The CDR3 DNA reads TGTGCCATCAGTGGGGATGCAGTCAACACTGAAGCTTTCTTT. It yields the protein CAISGDAVNTEAFF.

The chain carries TRBV20-1 and TRBJ1-4; the D is unclear. CDR1 DFQATT and CDR2 SNEGSKA come from the germline V gene (reference sequence). With 2 bases removed from V and 7 bases from J, the gap between germline ends came to 14 bases. The CDR3 is 14 amino acids. The CDR3 DNA reads as TGCAGTGCTAGAAGGAGGGAGAGAGGTGAAAAACTGTTTTTT. Its translation: CSARRRERGEKLFF.

This clonotype showed up just a few times. This chain links TRBV15 with TRBJ1-5; D uncertain. The germline CDR1 and CDR2 sequences are LNHNV and YYDKDF (reference sequence). The V end was cut by 8 bases, the J end by 0 bases, with 26 bases between. The CDR3 consists of 19 residues. CDR3 sequence (DNA): TGTGCCACCCCCTCACGAGAGACCCAAAGAGGCTATAGCAATCAGCCCCAGCATTTT. This translates into CATPSRETQRGYSNQPQHF.

There are a few counts of this clonotype. The genes are TRBV6-1 and TRBJ2-1, with 12 positions matching TRBD2. Per the germline V gene, CDR1 is MNHNS and CDR2 is SASEGT. V lost 5 bases to trimming and J lost 9 bases; unmatched junction nucleotides: 17. The length of the CDR3 is 18 residues. CDR3 protein: CASSWETSGSYRVGEQFF. The CDR3 nucleotides read TGTGCCAGCAGTTGGGAGACTAGCGGGAGTTACCGGGTGGGTGAGCAGTTCTTC.

This clonotype was recorded at least ten times. The chain uses TRBV29-1 and TRBJ2-3; D gene uncertain. The CDR3 sequence is 12 residues long. The germline gives CDR1 SQVTM, CDR2 ANQGSEA. V gave up 1 base and J gave up 1 base, with 3 bases separating them. CDR3 protein: CSVEVGTDTQYF. In nucleotides, the CDR3 is TGCAGCGTTGAAGTGGGCACAGATACGCAGTATTTT.